This T cell receptor (beta chain) derives from a study of control samples from healthy donors and cancer patients. The protocol was immunoSEQ multiplex PCR, while the TCRdb copy is restricted to in-frame clones and leaves out a portion. The sample records about 85,000 clones, roughly 91% being singletons. Germline lookup yields CDR1 SGHVS and CDR2 FNYEAQ. This CDR3 region has 16 residues. The V end lost 1 base, the J end lost 0 bases, and 10 bases lay between the germline ends. Sequenced: blood. This clonotype originated in a man in his fifties in good health. The V call is TRBV7-6, the J call TRBJ2-1; D assignment may be TRBD1 or TRBD2 (5 bases each). CDR3 sequence reads: CASSLEWGSSYNEQFF. The DNA of the CDR3 is TGTGCCAGCAGCTTAGAATGGGGGAGCTCCTACAATGAGCAGTTCTTC.